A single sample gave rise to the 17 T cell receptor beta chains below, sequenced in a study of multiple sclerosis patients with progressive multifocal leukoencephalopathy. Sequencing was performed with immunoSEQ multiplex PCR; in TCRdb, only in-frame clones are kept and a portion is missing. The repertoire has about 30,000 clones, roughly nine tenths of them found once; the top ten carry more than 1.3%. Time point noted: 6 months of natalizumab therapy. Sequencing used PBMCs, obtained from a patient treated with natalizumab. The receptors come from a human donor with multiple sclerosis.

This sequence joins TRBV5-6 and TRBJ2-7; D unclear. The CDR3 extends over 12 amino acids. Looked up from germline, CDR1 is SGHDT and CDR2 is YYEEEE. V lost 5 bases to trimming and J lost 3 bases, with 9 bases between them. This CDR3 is CASSTFGYEQYF. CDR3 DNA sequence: TGTGCCAGCAGTACCTTCGGCTACGAGCAGTACTTC.

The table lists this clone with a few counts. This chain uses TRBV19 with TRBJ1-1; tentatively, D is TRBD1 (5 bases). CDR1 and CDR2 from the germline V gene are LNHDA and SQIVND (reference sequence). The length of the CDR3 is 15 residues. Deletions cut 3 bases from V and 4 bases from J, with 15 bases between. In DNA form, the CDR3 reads TGTGCCAGTAGTATCGTCGCCGGGGGGAGCACTGAAGCTTTCTTT. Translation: CASSIVAGGSTEAFF.

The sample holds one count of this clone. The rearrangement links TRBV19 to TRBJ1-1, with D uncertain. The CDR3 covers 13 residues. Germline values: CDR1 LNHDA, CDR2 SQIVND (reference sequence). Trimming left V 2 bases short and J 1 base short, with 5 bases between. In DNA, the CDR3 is TGTGCCAGTAGTATAAAAGGGAACACTGAAGCTTTCTTT. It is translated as CASSIKGNTEAFF.

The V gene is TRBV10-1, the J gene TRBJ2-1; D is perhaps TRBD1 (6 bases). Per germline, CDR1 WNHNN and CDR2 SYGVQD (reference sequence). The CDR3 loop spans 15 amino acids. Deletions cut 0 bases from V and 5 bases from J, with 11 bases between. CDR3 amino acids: CASSESNRGNNEQFF. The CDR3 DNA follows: TGCGCCAGCAGTGAGTCTAATAGGGGGAACAATGAGCAGTTCTTC.

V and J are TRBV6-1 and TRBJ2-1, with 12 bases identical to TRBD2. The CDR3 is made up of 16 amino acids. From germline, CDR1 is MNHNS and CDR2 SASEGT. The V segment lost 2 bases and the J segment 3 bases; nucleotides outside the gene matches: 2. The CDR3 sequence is CASSELTSGGYNEQFF. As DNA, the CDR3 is TGTGCCAGCAGTGAATTGACTAGCGGGGGCTACAATGAGCAGTTCTTC.

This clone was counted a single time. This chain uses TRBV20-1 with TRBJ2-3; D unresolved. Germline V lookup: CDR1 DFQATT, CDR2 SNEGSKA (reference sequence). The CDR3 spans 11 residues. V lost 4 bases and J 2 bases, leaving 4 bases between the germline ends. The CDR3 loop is CSANPTDTQYF. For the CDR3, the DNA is TGCAGTGCTAACCCCACAGATACGCAGTATTTT.

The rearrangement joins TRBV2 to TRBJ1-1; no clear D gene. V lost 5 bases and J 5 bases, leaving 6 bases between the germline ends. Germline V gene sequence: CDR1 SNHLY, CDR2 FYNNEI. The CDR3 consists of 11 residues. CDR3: CASSTETEAFF. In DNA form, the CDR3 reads TGTGCCAGCAGTACGGAGACTGAAGCTTTCTTT.

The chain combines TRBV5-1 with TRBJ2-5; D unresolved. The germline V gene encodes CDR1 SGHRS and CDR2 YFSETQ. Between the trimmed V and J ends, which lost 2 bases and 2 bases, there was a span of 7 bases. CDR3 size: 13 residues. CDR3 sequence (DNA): TGCGCCAGCAGCTTTGGCTCACAAGAGACCCAGTACTTC. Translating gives CASSFGSQETQYF. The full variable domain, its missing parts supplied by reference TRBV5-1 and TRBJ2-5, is KAGVTQTPRYLIKTRGQQVTLSCSPISGHRSVSWYQQTPGQGLQFLFEYFSETQRNKGNFPGRFSGRQFSNSRSEMNVSTLELGDSALYLCASSFGSQETQYFGPGTRLLVL.

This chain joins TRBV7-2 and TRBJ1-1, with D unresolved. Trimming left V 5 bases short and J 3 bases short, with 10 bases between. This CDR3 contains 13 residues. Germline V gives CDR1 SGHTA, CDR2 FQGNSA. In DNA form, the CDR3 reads TGTGCCAGCAGCACCCTCACGGACACTGAAGCTTTCTTT. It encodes CASSTLTDTEAFF. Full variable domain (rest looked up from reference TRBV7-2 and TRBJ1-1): GAGVSQSPSNKVTEKGKDVELRCDPISGHTALYWYRQSLGQGLEFLIYFQGNSAPDKSGLPSDRFSAERTGGSVSTLTIQRTQQEDSAVYLCASSTLTDTEAFFGQGTRLTVV.

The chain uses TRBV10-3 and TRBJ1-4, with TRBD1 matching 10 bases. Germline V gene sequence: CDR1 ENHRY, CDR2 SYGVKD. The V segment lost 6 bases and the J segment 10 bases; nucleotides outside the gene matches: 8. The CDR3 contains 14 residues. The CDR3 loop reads CAISDDRGRRKLFF. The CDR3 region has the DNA TGTGCCATCAGCGACGACAGGGGGCGACGAAAACTGTTTTTT.

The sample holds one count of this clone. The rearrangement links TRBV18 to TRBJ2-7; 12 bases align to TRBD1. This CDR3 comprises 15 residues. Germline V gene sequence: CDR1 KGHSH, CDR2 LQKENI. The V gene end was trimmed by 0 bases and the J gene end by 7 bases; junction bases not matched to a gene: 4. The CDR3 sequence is CASSPPGQGASEQYF. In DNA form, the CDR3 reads TGTGCCAGCTCACCACCGGGACAGGGGGCGAGTGAGCAGTACTTC. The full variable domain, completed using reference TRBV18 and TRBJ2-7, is NAGVMQNPRHLVRRRGQEARLRCSPMKGHSHVYWYRQLPEEGLKFMVYLQKENIIDESGMPKERFSAEFPKEGPSILRIQQVVRGDSAAYFCASSPPGQGASEQYFGPGTRLTVT.

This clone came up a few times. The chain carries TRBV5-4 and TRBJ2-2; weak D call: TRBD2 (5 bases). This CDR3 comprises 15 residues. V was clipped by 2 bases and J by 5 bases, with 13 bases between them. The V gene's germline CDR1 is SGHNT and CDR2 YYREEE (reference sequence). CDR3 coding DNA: TGTGCCAGCAGCTTAGGTGCCCCGGGGACCGGGGAGCTGTTTTTT. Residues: CASSLGAPGTGELFF.

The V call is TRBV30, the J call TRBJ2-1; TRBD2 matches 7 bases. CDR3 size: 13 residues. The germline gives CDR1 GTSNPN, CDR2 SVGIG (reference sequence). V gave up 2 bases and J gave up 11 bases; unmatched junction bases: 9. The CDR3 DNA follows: TGTGCCTGGAGTAACGGCGGGAGTAGGCAGCAGTTCTTC. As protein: CAWSNGGSRQQFF.

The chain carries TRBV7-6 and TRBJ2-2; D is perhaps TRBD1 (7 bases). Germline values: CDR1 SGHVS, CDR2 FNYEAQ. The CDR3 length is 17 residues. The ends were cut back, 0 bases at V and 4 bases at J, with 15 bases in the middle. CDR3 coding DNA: TGTGCCAGCAGCTTAGCCGAGGGGGCGCGGGGCACCGGGGAGCTGTTTTTT. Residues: CASSLAEGARGTGELFF.

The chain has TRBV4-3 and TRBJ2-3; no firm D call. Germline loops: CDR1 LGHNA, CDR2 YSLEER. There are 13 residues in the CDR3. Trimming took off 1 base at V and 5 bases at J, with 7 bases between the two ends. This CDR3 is CASSQVYEDTQYF. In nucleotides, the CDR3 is TGCGCCAGCAGCCAAGTCTATGAAGATACGCAGTATTTT.

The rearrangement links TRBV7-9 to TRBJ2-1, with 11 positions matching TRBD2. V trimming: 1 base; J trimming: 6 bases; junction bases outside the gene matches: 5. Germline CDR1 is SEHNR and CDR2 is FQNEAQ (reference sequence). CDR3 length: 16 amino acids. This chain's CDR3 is CASSLDIAGGFNEQFF. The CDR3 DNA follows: TGTGCCAGCAGCTTAGATATAGCGGGAGGGTTCAATGAGCAGTTCTTC.

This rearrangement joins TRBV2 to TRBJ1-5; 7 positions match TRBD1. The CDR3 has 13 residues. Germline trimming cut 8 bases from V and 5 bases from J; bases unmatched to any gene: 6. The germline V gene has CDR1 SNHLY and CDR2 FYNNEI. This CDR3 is CASAGTADQPQHF. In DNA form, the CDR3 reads TGTGCCAGCGCCGGGACAGCTGATCAGCCCCAGCATTTT.